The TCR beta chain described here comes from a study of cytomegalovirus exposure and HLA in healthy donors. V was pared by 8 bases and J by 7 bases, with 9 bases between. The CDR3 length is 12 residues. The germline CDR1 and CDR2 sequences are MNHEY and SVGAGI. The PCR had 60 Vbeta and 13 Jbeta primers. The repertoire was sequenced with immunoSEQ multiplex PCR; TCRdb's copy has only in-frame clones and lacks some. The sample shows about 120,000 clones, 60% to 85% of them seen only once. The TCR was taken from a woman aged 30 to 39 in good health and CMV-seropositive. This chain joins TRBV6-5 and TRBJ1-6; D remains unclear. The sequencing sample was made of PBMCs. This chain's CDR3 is CASGPRNSPLHF. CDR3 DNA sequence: TGTGCCAGCGGGCCTCGGAATTCACCCCTCCACTTT.